The next 8 T cell receptor beta chains were all read from a single sample in a study of CD8 T cells in Susac syndrome. Random hexamers were used to reverse transcribe about 0.45 to 1 ug of RNA. TCRdb independently ran MiXCR on the immunoSEQ multiplex PCR reads; one entry per CDR3 protein. The repertoire has about 120,000 distinct CDR3 sequences, just under 95% of them found once; the top ten carry roughly 0.088%. The material sequenced was CD4+ T cells from PBMCs. The receptors here all came from a human donor with multiple sclerosis.

In nucleotides, the CDR3 is TGTGCCAGCAGTTTAGCGGAGACCCAGTACTTC. Its protein is CASSLAETQYF. This rearrangement joins TRBV12-3 or TRBV12-4 to TRBJ2-5; unclear D gene. V shed 0 bases and J shed 5 bases, with 1 base lying between them. The CDR3 spans 11 residues.

This sequence joins TRBV20-1 and TRBJ1-3; D gene uncertain. The CDR3 sequence is 12 residues long. Germline V gene sequence: CDR1 DFQATT, CDR2 SNEGSKA (reference sequence). Trimming cost V 3 bases and J 4 bases, with 7 bases left between them. DNA for the CDR3: TGCAGTGCTAGTCTAGTGGGAAACACCATATATTTT. Protein: CSASLVGNTIYF.

The genes are TRBV19 and TRBJ2-3; D possibly corresponds to TRBD2 (5 bases). Looked up from germline, CDR1 is LNHDA and CDR2 is SQIVND (reference sequence). The CDR3 extends over 13 amino acids. V dropped 5 bases and J dropped 4 bases, with 10 bases sitting between them. The CDR3 DNA sequence: TGTGCCAGTAGTGAGGGTGCGGCAGATACGCAGTATTTT. Its translation: CASSEGAADTQYF.

This rearrangement joins TRBV2 to TRBJ1-5, with 9 bases aligning to TRBD1. The V segment lost 7 bases and the J segment 5 bases; nucleotides outside the gene matches: 9. This CDR3 spans 15 amino acids. Germline assignment: CDR1 SNHLY and CDR2 FYNNEI. The CDR3 region has the DNA TGTGCCAGCACCAAACGGACAGGGGTCGATCAGCCCCAGCATTTT. Translating gives CASTKRTGVDQPQHF.

The chain is built from TRBV5-1 and TRBJ1-2; 8 bases line up with TRBD1. This CDR3 has 15 amino acids. Germline V gene data show CDR1 as SGHRS and CDR2 as YFSETQ. Losses at the gene ends were 5 bases for V and 1 base for J; bases not matched to a gene: 7. CDR3 loop: CASRRDRGNNYGYTF. Here the CDR3 DNA reads TGCGCCAGCAGACGAGACAGGGGAAATAACTATGGCTACACCTTC.

The chain couples TRBV12-3 or TRBV12-4 to TRBJ1-2; the D is unclear. The V end was cut by 1 base, the J end by 8 bases, with 14 bases between. This CDR3 is built from 14 residues. As DNA, the CDR3 is TGTGCCAGCAGTTTAGAGGGCCGGGTAACAGGCTACACCTTC. Protein: CASSLEGRVTGYTF.

V gene TRBV23-1 combines with J gene TRBJ2-1, with TRBD2 matching over 16 bases. TRBV23-1 is annotated as an ORF whose role is uncertain. Trimming cost V 3 bases and J 7 bases; bases outside gene matches: 15. This CDR3 comprises 20 residues. The CDR3 here is CASSHPGGLAGGPVGNEQFF. In DNA form, the CDR3 reads TGCGCCAGCAGTCACCCCGGGGGACTAGCGGGGGGGCCTGTCGGTAATGAGCAGTTCTTC.

The V call is TRBV20-1, the J call TRBJ2-3; D is perhaps TRBD2 (6 bases). The germline CDR1 and CDR2 sequences are DFQATT and SNEGSKA (reference sequence). There are 16 residues in the CDR3. Trimming cost V 2 bases and J 2 bases, with 17 bases left between them. CDR3 sequence (DNA): TGCAGTGCTAGACCCCATGGGATAGCGGCCACAGATACGCAGTATTTT. It encodes CSARPHGIAATDTQYF.